One and the same sample provided the 31 T cell receptor beta chains below, sequenced in a study of fetal regulatory T cell absence and autoimmunity. Measured with immunoSEQ multiplex PCR; TCRdb has only the in-frame clones, and not every one. Among around 100,000 clones listed, about 78% were seen once. Sequencing was done on a sample of pancreas tissue. All receptors come from a male donor with IPEX syndrome.

The gene calls are TRBV19 and TRBJ1-1; perhaps TRBD1 as D (5 bases). The germline V gene has CDR1 LNHDA and CDR2 SQIVND (reference sequence). Trimming pared 2 bases from V and 0 bases from J, leaving 10 bases between. The length of the CDR3 is 15 residues. This CDR3 is CASSIYDRVNTEAFF. The DNA of the CDR3 is TGTGCCAGTAGTATATATGACAGAGTGAACACTGAAGCTTTCTTT.

The table lists this clone with a count of one. The genes are TRBV29-1 and TRBJ2-7; no definite D call. V lost 3 bases, J lost 3 bases, and 6 bases lay in between. CDR3 length: 11 amino acids. The germline gives CDR1 SQVTM, CDR2 ANQGSEA. The DNA of the CDR3 is TGCAGCGTTGAGGTAAACTACGAGCAGTACTTC. This gives the protein CSVEVNYEQYF.

The CDR3 coding sequence is TGTGCCAGTAAACCCTATAATACCAATGAGCAGTTCTTC. It encodes CASKPYNTNEQFF. V gene TRBV19 combines with J gene TRBJ2-1; D is unresolved. Germline values: CDR1 LNHDA, CDR2 SQIVND (reference sequence). The CDR3 sequence is 13 residues long. Deletions cut 7 bases from V and 6 bases from J, with 13 bases between.

The chain uses TRBV5-6 and TRBJ2-2; possible D gene TRBD2, 5 bases. The CDR3 has 17 amino acids. The germline V gene has CDR1 SGHDT and CDR2 YYEEEE. The germline V and J ends were trimmed by 0 bases and 1 base, with 13 bases remaining between them. CDR3 nucleotides: TGTGCCAGCAGCTTGGGCGGGTGGCGGTTGAACACCGGGGAGCTGTTTTTT. It is translated as CASSLGGWRLNTGELFF.

The chain combines TRBV6-1 with TRBJ1-2, with D possibly matching TRBD1 (5 bases). Germline CDR1 and CDR2: MNHNS and SASEGT. V was shortened by 4 bases and J by 1 base, with 19 bases between the two germline ends. The CDR3 length is 17 residues. The DNA of the CDR3 is TGTGCCAGCAGTGCCAAGTTACCGGGACTGATTAACTATGGCTACACCTTC. Residues: CASSAKLPGLINYGYTF.

V usage is TRBV9 and J usage is TRBJ2-3; 7 positions match TRBD2. Germline-derived CDR1 and CDR2 are SGDLS and YYNGEE. The CDR3 covers 14 residues. J lost 5 bases, V lost 1 base, and 4 bases had no gene match. CDR3 nucleotides: TGTGCCAGCAGCGTAATGGCGGGAGTAGATACGCAGTATTTT. It codes for CASSVMAGVDTQYF.

This chain uses TRBV6-6 with TRBJ1-6; the D is unclear. The CDR3 is made up of 15 amino acids. CDR1 MNHNY and CDR2 SVGAGI come from the germline V gene (reference sequence). Deletions cut 2 bases from V and 0 bases from J, with 5 bases between. In DNA, the CDR3 is TGTGCCAGCAGTTACAGGGACTCCTATAATTCACCCCTCCACTTT. Translated, it gives CASSYRDSYNSPLHF.

The chain is built from TRBV7-9 and TRBJ2-1; TRBD2 matches 8 bases. Trimming removed 5 bases from V and 5 bases from J; junction bases left unmatched: 8. CDR1 and CDR2 (germline): SEHNR, FQNEAQ (reference sequence). CDR3 length: 15 amino acids. The CDR3 region is CASSHELAGHNEQFF. The CDR3 DNA reads as TGTGCCAGCAGCCATGAATTAGCGGGGCACAATGAGCAGTTCTTC.

This sequence joins TRBV5-1 and TRBJ2-1, with D unresolved. With 3 bases removed from V and 7 bases from J, the gap between germline ends came to 8 bases. CDR1 and CDR2 (germline): SGHRS, YFSETQ. The CDR3 sequence is 12 residues long. The CDR3 DNA follows: TGCGCCAGCAGCTCCCCACAAAATGAGCAGTTCTTC. Amino acids: CASSSPQNEQFF. Combining the CDR3 with reference TRBV5-1 and TRBJ2-1 gives the whole variable domain KAGVTQTPRYLIKTRGQQVTLSCSPISGHRSVSWYQQTPGQGLQFLFEYFSETQRNKGNFPGRFSGRQFSNSRSEMNVSTLELGDSALYLCASSSPQNEQFFGPGTRLTVL.

The rearrangement joins TRBV11-2 to TRBJ1-3; 7 bases fit TRBD1. Germline loops: CDR1 SGHAT, CDR2 FQNNGV. This CDR3 comprises 15 residues. The V gene end was trimmed by 4 bases and the J gene end by 0 bases; junction bases not matched to a gene: 3. CDR3 protein: CASSSDRVSGNTIYF. Written as DNA, the CDR3 is TGTGCCAGCAGCTCCGACAGGGTCTCTGGAAACACCATATATTTT.

The chain uses TRBV5-1 and TRBJ2-1, with no clear D. This CDR3 region has 17 residues. Trimming left V 2 bases short and J 2 bases short, with 17 bases between. CDR1 SGHRS and CDR2 YFSETQ come from the germline V gene. The CDR3 DNA reads TGCGCCAGCAGCTTAGGATTCCCGCGGCGCCCCTACAATGAGCAGTTCTTC. Translating gives CASSLGFPRRPYNEQFF.

The rearrangement joins TRBV5-4 to TRBJ2-1, with 10 bases matching TRBD2. V lost 2 bases, J lost 5 bases, and 7 bases stayed unmatched. Germline V gives CDR1 SGHNT, CDR2 YYREEE (reference sequence). This CDR3 has 16 amino acids. For the CDR3, the DNA is TGTGCCAGCAGCTTTCTAGCGGGAGTTGGGGACAATGAGCAGTTCTTC. It codes for CASSFLAGVGDNEQFF.

The CDR3 is CASSLVGNEQFF. Here the CDR3 DNA reads TGTGCCAGCAGCTTGGTGGGCAATGAGCAGTTCTTC. The chain has TRBV7-9 and TRBJ2-1; D is undetermined. V lost 3 bases, J lost 6 bases, and 6 bases lay in between. Germline V CDR1 and CDR2: SEHNR, FQNEAQ (reference sequence). This CDR3 has 12 residues.

V is TRBV13 and J is TRBJ2-2; D ambiguous. The CDR3 extends over 14 amino acids. The V gene lost 2 bases and the J gene lost 9 bases, with 13 bases spanning the gap. CDR1 and CDR2 (germline): PRHDT, FYEKMQ (reference sequence). CDR3 amino acids: CASSLTPPARELFF. The DNA for the CDR3 is TGTGCCAGCAGCTTAACACCTCCGGCCAGGGAGCTGTTTTTT.

V gene TRBV11-2 combines with J gene TRBJ1-5, with 7 nucleotides matching TRBD1. The V segment lost 1 base and the J segment 0 bases; nucleotides outside the gene matches: 6. The germline CDR1 and CDR2 sequences are SGHAT and FQNNGV. CDR3 length equals 17 residues. This chain's CDR3 is CASSLGPTGYSNQPQHF. CDR3 nucleotides: TGTGCCAGCAGCTTAGGCCCGACAGGGTATAGCAATCAGCCCCAGCATTTT.

The chain couples TRBV19 to TRBJ1-5; 7 nucleotides agree with TRBD1. CDR1 and CDR2 from the germline V gene are LNHDA and SQIVND (reference sequence). The CDR3 has 12 amino acids. V lost 8 bases, J lost 5 bases, and 3 bases stayed unmatched. The CDR3 here is CASSDRDQPQHF. In DNA form, the CDR3 reads TGTGCCAGTTCTGACAGGGATCAGCCCCAGCATTTT.

The chain has TRBV6-6 and TRBJ1-2, with D possibly TRBD1 on 5 matching bases. V was clipped by 6 bases and J by 5 bases, with 7 bases between them. Germline CDR1 is MNHNY and CDR2 is SVGAGI (reference sequence). The CDR3 loop spans 11 amino acids. For the CDR3, the DNA is TGTGCCAGCAGGGGGGTTTATGGCTACACCTTC. Its protein product is CASRGVYGYTF.

DNA of the CDR3: TGTGCCAGCAGCCAAGATAGGCTAGCCGACAATGAGCAGTTCTTC. It encodes CASSQDRLADNEQFF. The chain is built from TRBV4-2 and TRBJ2-1, with D possibly being TRBD2 (5 bases). V was shortened by 0 bases and J by 5 bases, with 11 bases between the two germline ends. Germline V gene data show CDR1 as LGHNA and CDR2 as YNFKEQ. CDR3 length: 15 residues.

This chain joins TRBV27 and TRBJ2-1; D possibly matches TRBD1 or TRBD2 (5 bases each). There are 12 residues in the CDR3. Trimming took off 2 bases at V and 10 bases at J, with 9 bases between the two ends. Germline-derived CDR1 and CDR2 are MNHEY and SMNVEV (reference sequence). Written as DNA, the CDR3 is TGTGCCAGCAGTTTAAGTTGGGGGGAGCAGTTCTTC. It specifies CASSLSWGEQFF.

V usage is TRBV5-1 and J usage is TRBJ2-3; 9 bases are a match to TRBD1. This CDR3 is 14 amino acids long. CDR1 SGHRS and CDR2 YFSETQ come from the germline V gene. J was trimmed by 10 bases and V by 4 bases; bases with no gene match: 10. CDR3 coding DNA: TGCGCCAGCAGCCTTTGGACAGGGGAGTACGCGCAGTATTTT. This codes for CASSLWTGEYAQYF.

CDR3 in amino acids: CASSPGLAGGNEQFF. The CDR3 nucleotides read TGCGCCAGCAGTCCGGGACTAGCGGGAGGGAATGAGCAGTTCTTC. The chain uses TRBV5-1 and TRBJ2-1; TRBD2 aligns across 16 bases. The CDR3 totals 15 residues. Per the germline V gene, CDR1 is SGHRS and CDR2 is YFSETQ. V shed 5 bases, J shed 7 bases, and the junction held 3 bases outside the gene matches. The full variable domain, with the rest looked up from reference TRBV5-1 and TRBJ2-1, is KAGVTQTPRYLIKTRGQQVTLSCSPISGHRSVSWYQQTPGQGLQFLFEYFSETQRNKGNFPGRFSGRQFSNSRSEMNVSTLELGDSALYLCASSPGLAGGNEQFFGPGTRLTVL.

This clone appeared a few times. This chain joins TRBV12-5 and TRBJ1-4; D is unclear. This CDR3 has 12 residues. Trimming stripped 5 bases from V and 6 bases from J, with 7 bases between. Germline V gene lookup returns CDR1 LGHNT and CDR2 FRNRAP. CDR3 sequence reads: CASGPVDEKLFF. The CDR3 DNA is TGTGCTAGTGGTCCGGTGGATGAAAAACTGTTTTTT.

The chain combines TRBV7-9 with TRBJ2-3; 7 bases are a match to TRBD2. V lost 5 bases and J lost 1; bases outside the gene matches: 6. Germline CDR1 is SEHNR and CDR2 is FQNEAQ (reference sequence). CDR3 length: 15 amino acids. The CDR3 DNA is TGTGCCAGCAGCCCAATGGCGGGAGGCACAGATACGCAGTATTTT. This codes for CASSPMAGGTDTQYF.

J is TRBJ2-1 and V is TRBV2; either TRBD1 or TRBD2 may fit D (5 bases each). Germline loops: CDR1 SNHLY, CDR2 FYNNEI. Trimming pared 7 bases from V and 6 bases from J, leaving 19 bases between. The CDR3 sequence is 15 residues long. The CDR3, as DNA: TGTGCCAGCATACCTACGGGACGGCCTCGCAATGAGCAGTTCTTC. It encodes CASIPTGRPRNEQFF.

CDR3 DNA sequence: TGTGCCAGCAGCCCTGGGACAGGCGGCTATGGCTACACCTTC. Protein: CASSPGTGGYGYTF. V and J are TRBV9 and TRBJ1-2; 8 positions match TRBD1. The ends lost 4 bases at V and 4 bases at J; junction bases unmatched: 6. The CDR3 is 14 residues long. Germline values: CDR1 SGDLS, CDR2 YYNGEE.

CDR3 residues: CASSEWDRGGEKLFF. As DNA, the CDR3 is TGTGCCAGCAGTGAATGGGACAGGGGTGGGGAAAAACTGTTTTTT. J is TRBJ1-4 and V is TRBV25-1, with 10 bases that match TRBD1. The CDR3 sequence is 15 residues long. J lost 8 bases, V lost 1 base, and 4 bases had no gene match. The germline CDR1 and CDR2 sequences are MGHDK and SYGVNS.

The rearrangement uses TRBV7-2 and TRBJ1-1, with D unclear. Deletions cut 2 bases from V and 3 bases from J, with 10 bases between. CDR1 SGHTA and CDR2 FQGNSA come from the germline V gene. The CDR3 is made up of 14 amino acids. In DNA, the CDR3 is TGTGCCAGCAGCTTAAATTGGGCGGACACTGAAGCTTTCTTT. It codes for CASSLNWADTEAFF. The full variable domain, rest sourced from reference TRBV7-2 and TRBJ1-1, is GAGVSQSPSNKVTEKGKDVELRCDPISGHTALYWYRQSLGQGLEFLIYFQGNSAPDKSGLPSDRFSAERTGGSVSTLTIQRTQQEDSAVYLCASSLNWADTEAFFGQGTRLTVV.

This clone has more than one count but fewer than ten. V and J are TRBV6-5 and TRBJ1-1; D might be TRBD1 (5 bases). V lost 0 bases and J 5 bases, leaving 10 bases between the germline ends. The CDR3 is 14 amino acids. Germline V gene lookup returns CDR1 MNHEY and CDR2 SVGAGI. The CDR3 bases are TGTGCCAGCAGTTACTCAGACAGCGGGACTGAAGCTTTCTTT. Translation gives CASSYSDSGTEAFF.

The gene calls are TRBV10-3 and TRBJ2-5; TRBD2 agrees at 7 bases. The J call may not be correct, given that the DNA end is closer to TRBJ2-7. CDR3 length: 14 amino acids. Germline CDR1 reads ENHRY; CDR2 reads SYGVKD. The CDR3 DNA reads TGTGCCATCAGTGATTGGACTAGCTCCTACGAGCAGTACTTC. It is translated as CAISDWTSSYEQYF.

V and J are TRBV4-1 and TRBJ2-7; D is ambiguous. Germline-derived CDR1 and CDR2 are MGHRA and YSYEKL. The CDR3 is made up of 14 amino acids. Trimming took off 4 bases at V and 0 bases at J, with 10 bases between the two ends. The CDR3 sequence: CASSPVGISYEQYF. Here the CDR3 DNA reads TGCGCCAGCAGCCCAGTTGGAATCTCCTACGAGCAGTACTTC.

The chain employs TRBV6-5 and TRBJ2-2; no definite D call. The germline CDR1 and CDR2 sequences are MNHEY and SVGAGI. The CDR3 loop spans 13 amino acids. V lost 2 bases, J lost 4 bases, and 5 bases lay in between. This chain's CDR3 is CASSYASTGELFF. As DNA, the CDR3 is TGTGCCAGCAGTTACGCTAGCACCGGGGAGCTGTTTTTT.